This T cell receptor beta chain appears in the sequencing data of a study of blood T cell repertoires in COVID-19. Study information: The study drew acute and convalescent COVID-19 samples from the United States, Italy and Spain. T cells, B-cell-depleted T cells, or PBMCs supplied cDNA or gDNA.

The CDR3 contains 17 residues. Between the trimmed V and J ends, which lost 3 bases and 4 bases, there was a span of 16 bases. The germline gives CDR1 SEHNR, CDR2 FQNEAQ (reference sequence). Methods used by the authors: From reference gene primer amplification, estimates of nucleated cell counts were derived. The table came from immunoSEQ multiplex PCR; TCRdb's copy has only in-frame clones and leaves some out. The V and J calls and the clone size are those of that table, but D and trimming were determined from the DNA. The table lists over 100,000 clones, approximately 88% of them singletons. Sequencing was carried out using peripheral blood. This receptor was obtained from a woman in her sixties or seventies with acute or convalescent COVID-19. The genes are TRBV7-9 and TRBJ1-6; TRBD1 is a possible D gene (6 bases). CDR3 residues: CASSLGHTRGYNSPLHF. The CDR3 DNA is TGTGCCAGCAGCTTGGGACACACAAGGGGTTATAATTCACCCCTCCACTTT.